This entry lists 6 T cell receptor beta chains sequenced from one sample in a study of monozygotic twins with inflammatory bowel disease. Following a re-call of the 5' RACE reads, TCRdb has one entry per CDR3 protein and lacks DNA. The sample features approximately 420,000 distinct CDR3 sequences, with 2% to 2.5% in its top ten. Input material: blood. Receptor source: a human donor with ulcerative colitis or Crohn's disease, or a healthy co-twin of an affected twin (not recorded which).

V and J are TRBV5-1 and TRBJ2-2; TCRdb selects TRBD1, and the lack of DNA leaves this call unchecked. The V gene's germline CDR1 is SGHRS and CDR2 YFSETQ. This CDR3 has 15 residues. CDR3 protein: CASSSLTAGGGELFF.

The J gene is TRBJ2-6, the V gene TRBV12-3 or TRBV12-4. The CDR3 consists of 16 residues. The CDR3 spells CASSGGRRSGANVLTF.

This chain uses TRBV29-1 with TRBJ2-3; there is no DNA to check the TCRdb D call of TRBD1. CDR3 length: 12 amino acids. CDR1 and CDR2 from the germline V gene are SQVTM and ANQGSEA. Here the CDR3 reads CSASGGTDTQYF.

CDR3 region: CASSLVASGSSTDTQYF. The J gene is TRBJ2-3, the V gene TRBV7-2. Looked up from germline, CDR1 is SGHTA and CDR2 is FQGNSA. The CDR3 totals 17 residues.

V gene TRBV12-3 or TRBV12-4 combines with J gene TRBJ2-5. The CDR3 covers 13 residues. CDR3 residues: CASSFGRRETQYF.

The chain links TRBV13 to TRBJ2-7; TCRdb designates TRBD1, a call that cannot be tested without DNA. The CDR3 spans 14 residues. Looked up from germline, CDR1 is PRHDT and CDR2 is FYEKMQ (reference sequence). CDR3 amino acids: CASRVQGPAYEQYF.